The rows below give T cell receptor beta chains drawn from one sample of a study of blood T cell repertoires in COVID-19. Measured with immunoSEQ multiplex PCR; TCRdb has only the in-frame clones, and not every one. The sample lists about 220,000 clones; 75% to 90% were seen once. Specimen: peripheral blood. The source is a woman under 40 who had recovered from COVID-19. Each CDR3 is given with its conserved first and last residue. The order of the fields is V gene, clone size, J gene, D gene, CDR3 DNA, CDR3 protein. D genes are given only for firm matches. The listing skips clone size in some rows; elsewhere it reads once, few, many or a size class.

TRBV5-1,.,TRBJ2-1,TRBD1,TGCGCCAGCAGCAACCGGGACAGGGTCGATGAGCAGTTCTTC,CASSNRDRVDEQFF
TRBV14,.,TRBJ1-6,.,TGTGCCAGCAGCCAAGTCCAGGGGATAAATTCACCCCTCCACTTT,CASSQVQGINSPLHF
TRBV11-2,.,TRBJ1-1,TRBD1,TGTGCCAGCAGCTTAGTGGAGGGGGCAAGAGCTTTCTTT,CASSLVEGARAFF
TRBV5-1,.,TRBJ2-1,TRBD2,TGCGCCAGCAGCTTGGCTAGCGGGGGAGGGTACAATGAGCAGTTCTTC,CASSLASGGGYNEQFF
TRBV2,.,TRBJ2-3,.,TGTGCCAGCTTAGAGAGGATGCAGTATTTT,CASLERMQYF
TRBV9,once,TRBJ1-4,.,TGTGCCAGCAGCGTAGACTGGCGGGCTCCAACTAATGAAAAACTGTTTTTT,CASSVDWRAPTNEKLFF
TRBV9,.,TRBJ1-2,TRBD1,TGTGCCAGCAGTGCTGGAGGGACAGGAGAAATCTATGGCTACACCTTC,CASSAGGTGEIYGYTF
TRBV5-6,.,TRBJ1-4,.,TGTGCCAGCAGCCAAAGGGGCGGTAATGAAAAACTGTTTTTT,CASSQRGGNEKLFF
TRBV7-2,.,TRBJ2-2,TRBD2,TGTGCCAGCAGCTTCATTAGCGGGGGAGTTGGCAACACCGGGGAGCTGTTTTTT,CASSFISGGVGNTGELFF
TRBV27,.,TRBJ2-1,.,TGTGCCAGCAGAGCGGGTTCCGTCCAAAATGAGCAGTTCTTC,CASRAGSVQNEQFF
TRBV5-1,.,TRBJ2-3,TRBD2,TGCGCCAGCAGCTTCCTTAGCGGGGGGGAAACAGATACGCAGTATTTT,CASSFLSGGETDTQYF
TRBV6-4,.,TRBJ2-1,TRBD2,TGTGCCAGCAGTGAAAATAGCGGGGTGATCGGAAATGAGCAGTTCTTC,CASSENSGVIGNEQFF
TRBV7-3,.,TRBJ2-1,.,TGTGCCAGCAGCTTAATCCAGGGCTCGAACAATGAGCAGTTCTTC,CASSLIQGSNNEQFF